This is a list of T cell receptor beta chains from one sample in a study of T-cell memory formation after mild COVID-19. Each CDR3 protein is one row after TCRdb ran MiXCR on the 5' RACE reads. Here the sample spans some 350,000 distinct CDR3 sequences, around 13% being singletons. Material: PBMCs or a T cell subset sorted from them (not recorded which). The receptors here all came from a man between 18 and 29 years old who had mild COVID-19 (a few samples of this study predate the infection). Cell type and time point are not known. CDR3s leave out the opening cysteine and the closing phenylalanine or tryptophan.

CDR3aa	len	v_gene	j_gene
SGHSGASYEQY	11	TRBV20-1	TRBJ2-7
ASSWPRGQGATEAF	14	TRBV6-6	TRBJ1-1
ATQDSNQPQH	10	TRBV15	TRBJ1-5
ASSRGQGSYEQY	12	TRBV9	TRBJ2-7
ASRWPPRDAFQH	12	TRBV2	TRBJ1-5
ASSIAFTRSNYGYT	14	TRBV19	TRBJ1-2
ASSGQTFNQPQH	12	TRBV25-1	TRBJ1-5
ASSYSRGALAKNIQY	15	TRBV6-2/TRBV6-3	TRBJ2-4
ASSYPQTQY	9	TRBV6-2/TRBV6-3	TRBJ2-5
ASSPQGYGGELF	12	TRBV12-3/TRBV12-4	TRBJ2-2
ASRNRGEAF	9	TRBV12-3/TRBV12-4	TRBJ1-1
ASSEAYTQY	9	TRBV2	TRBJ2-3
SATTDISGNTIY	12	TRBV20-1	TRBJ1-3
ASSNRAKSTEAF	12	TRBV4-1	TRBJ1-1
ASSKQGTEAF	10	TRBV7-9	TRBJ1-1
ASSQDGRGRLRV	12	TRBV4-2	TRBJ2-1
ATSDSRGGGKPYNEQF	16	TRBV24-1	TRBJ2-1
ASSGALPGRDIQY	13	TRBV7-9	TRBJ2-4
ASSLDRGLTDTQY	13	TRBV5-4	TRBJ2-3
ASAKGAGTGELF	12	TRBV7-2	TRBJ2-2
ASRSGPRGSRLNIQY	15	TRBV4-1	TRBJ2-4
ASNPGQGTQY	10	TRBV5-1	TRBJ2-3
SARPLGGTGDGYT	13	TRBV20-1	TRBJ1-2
ASSQSGQGYEQY	12	TRBV4-1	TRBJ2-7
ASSPFTSSVQF	11	TRBV7-2	TRBJ2-1
ASSPVGGAHAF	11	TRBV7-2	TRBJ1-1
AGQGSNYGYT	10	TRBV28	TRBJ1-2
ASSYSPGAPEAF	12	TRBV6-2/TRBV6-3	TRBJ1-1
SVEDAHRTRKETQY	14	TRBV29-1	TRBJ2-5
ASSVMGPADTQY	12	TRBV2	TRBJ2-3
ASSQGGGTITDTQY	14	TRBV4-1	TRBJ2-3
ASRGTGNTGELF	12	TRBV7-2	TRBJ2-2
ASSQEGHRG	9	TRBV4-1	TRBJ1-1
ASLGPYADTIY	11	TRBV2	TRBJ1-3
ASSLQKNTGELF	12	TRBV18	TRBJ2-2
SVKGRTEAF	9	TRBV29-1	TRBJ1-1
ASSSWTRVRNTEAF	14	TRBV5-1	TRBJ1-1
ASSLTGNEKLF	11	TRBV7-8	TRBJ1-4
ASSLWAVDTGELF	13	TRBV7-2	TRBJ2-2
ASSFGRLAEAF	11	TRBV5-1	TRBJ1-1
ASSPRSVDSPLH	12	TRBV4-1	TRBJ1-6
ASSWGQGTYTTNTEAF	16	TRBV6-5	TRBJ1-1